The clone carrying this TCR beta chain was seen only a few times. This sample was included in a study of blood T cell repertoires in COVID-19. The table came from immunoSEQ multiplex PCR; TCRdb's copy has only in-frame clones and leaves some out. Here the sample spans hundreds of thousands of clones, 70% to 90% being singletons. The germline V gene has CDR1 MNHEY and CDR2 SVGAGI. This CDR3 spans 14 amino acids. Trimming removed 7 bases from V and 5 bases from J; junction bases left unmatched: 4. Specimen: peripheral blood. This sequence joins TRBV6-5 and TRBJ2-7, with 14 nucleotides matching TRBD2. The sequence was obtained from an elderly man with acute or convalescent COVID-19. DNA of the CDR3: TGTGCCAGCACGCTGGGACTAGCGGGAGACGAGCAGTACTTC. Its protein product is CASTLGLAGDEQYF.